This T cell receptor beta chain was identified in a study of cytomegalovirus exposure and HLA in healthy donors. Study-level points and caveats: Most TCR sequences were rare, but some public TCRs occurred in many donors. The study designated roughly 160 TCR beta chains cytomegalovirus-associated.

Sequencing was performed with immunoSEQ multiplex PCR; in TCRdb, only in-frame clones are kept and a portion is missing. This table has 180,000 or so clones, approximately 89% appearing once. The CDR3 has 14 residues. The J segment lost 9 bases and the V segment lost 2 bases, leaving 6 bases of the junction unmatched. Germline CDR1 MNHEY, CDR2 SVGAGI. With regard to this clone: The antigen is not known.

This sequence joins TRBV6-5 and TRBJ2-1, with 8 bases fitting TRBD1. This TCR derives from a man aged 30-40 years in good health and CMV-seropositive. The specimen was PBMCs. As DNA, the CDR3 is TGTGCCAGCAGTTACCAGACAGGGGCCTTTGAGCAGTTCTTC. Translated: CASSYQTGAFEQFF.